Reported below is one T cell receptor beta chain. An amount of RNA that ranged from roughly 0.5 to 1 ug was reverse transcribed with random hexamers. One entry per CDR3 protein results from TCRdb running MiXCR on the immunoSEQ multiplex PCR reads. Altogether about 200,000 distinct CDR3 sequences are present, around nine tenths being singletons, with the ten largest covering approximately 0.13%. Trimming stripped 1 base from V and 8 bases from J, with 5 bases between. This CDR3 region has 12 residues. CDR1 is KGHDR and CDR2 is SFDVKD in the germline V gene. The sample belongs to a study of CD8 T cells in Susac syndrome.

This sequence was found in a human donor with multiple sclerosis. Sequencing was done on a sample of CD8+ T cells from PBMCs. The chain recombines TRBV24-1 with TRBJ2-1; no clear D gene. CDR3 in DNA: TGTGCCACCAGTGATTTCAGAGATGAGCAGTTCTTC. Translation: CATSDFRDEQFF.